This passage covers 25 T cell receptor beta chains from one sample sequenced in a study of shared clonotypes between healthy human individuals. Naive-designated CD8 cells lacked CD45RO, were positively enriched for CCR7, and omitted terminally differentiated effector memory CD45RA+ cells. The assay was immunoSEQ multiplex PCR, and TCRdb's table has in-frame clones only and misses some. The table has about 1,900,000 clones, about 95% seen once; the top ten hold 0.95% to 1.5%. The sequencing input was naive CD8+ T cells sorted from blood. Receptor source: a man aged 18 to 29 in good health.

The chain links TRBV6-6 to TRBJ2-7, with D maybe TRBD1 (6 bases). From germline, CDR1 is MNHNY and CDR2 SVGAGI (reference sequence). The CDR3 loop spans 16 amino acids. Trimming removed 2 bases from V and 3 bases from J, with 17 bases in between. CDR3 region: CASSYPDGTPSYEQYF. The CDR3 coding sequence is TGTGCCAGCAGTTACCCCGACGGGACACCCAGCTACGAGCAGTACTTC.

The V call is TRBV6-6, the J call TRBJ2-7; D is unclear. The germline V gene encodes CDR1 MNHNY and CDR2 SVGAGI (reference sequence). The length of the CDR3 is 11 residues. Deletions cut 2 bases from V and 5 bases from J, with 4 bases between. The CDR3 loop is CASSYVDEQYF. As DNA, the CDR3 is TGTGCCAGCAGTTACGTGGACGAGCAGTACTTC.

The chain links TRBV15 to TRBJ2-1, with D unclear. Trimming removed 4 bases from V and 9 bases from J, with 16 bases in between. CDR3 length equals 14 residues. Looked up from germline, CDR1 is LNHNV and CDR2 is YYDKDF (reference sequence). CDR3 protein: CATSTVTLPTEQFF. The DNA of the CDR3 is TGTGCCACCAGCACTGTGACCCTCCCCACTGAGCAGTTCTTC.

Comments on this clone: This same CDR3 is encoded by further DNA sequences in the sample. This chain connects TRBV6-5 to TRBJ2-7; 7 bases fit TRBD2. CDR3 size: 14 residues. Trimming at V came to 0 bases and at J to 3 bases, leaving 2 bases not matched to a gene. The germline V gene has CDR1 MNHEY and CDR2 SVGAGI. The CDR3 DNA sequence: TGTGCCAGCAGTTACTCATCTAGCGGCTACGAGCAGTACTTC. Residues: CASSYSSSGYEQYF.

This chain joins TRBV29-1 and TRBJ2-2; weak D call: TRBD1 (6 bases). In germline, CDR1 is SQVTM, CDR2 ANQGSEA. The V end was cut by 5 bases, the J end by 2 bases, with 18 bases between. The CDR3 loop spans 16 amino acids. CDR3 bases: TGCAGCGTTCCCCTCCGGGACACGGAAAACACCGGGGAGCTGTTTTTT. Its protein product is CSVPLRDTENTGELFF.

Worth noting for this clone: Other DNA sequences in the same sample also yield this CDR3. The chain combines TRBV6-5 with TRBJ2-7, with D perhaps matching TRBD1 or TRBD2 (5 bases each). Germline CDR1 reads MNHEY; CDR2 reads SVGAGI. The length of the CDR3 is 13 residues. With 0 bases removed from V and 4 bases from J, the gap between germline ends came to 7 bases. The CDR3 DNA sequence: TGTGCCAGCAGTTACTCGAGGGGTTACGAGCAGTACTTC. Translation gives CASSYSRGYEQYF.

V is TRBV5-1 and J is TRBJ2-5; D possibly corresponds to TRBD2 (6 bases). Germline-derived CDR1 and CDR2 are SGHRS and YFSETQ. CDR3 length: 14 amino acids. V was clipped by 4 bases and J by 0 bases, with 10 bases between them. The CDR3 protein is CASSMGTDQETQYF. The CDR3 coding sequence is TGCGCCAGCAGCATGGGGACTGACCAAGAGACCCAGTACTTC.

The rearrangement uses TRBV11-2 and TRBJ2-7, with 8 bases lining up with TRBD1. The V gene end was trimmed by 4 bases and the J gene end by 0 bases; junction bases not matched to a gene: 14. Per the germline V gene, CDR1 is SGHAT and CDR2 is FQNNGV. This CDR3 is built from 18 residues. The chain's CDR3 is CASSSERLDRGLSYEQYF. The CDR3 DNA follows: TGTGCCAGCAGCTCCGAGCGGCTAGACAGGGGACTCTCCTACGAGCAGTACTTC.

The chain combines TRBV9 with TRBJ2-3; TRBD2 agrees at 7 bases. Germline CDR1 and CDR2: SGDLS and YYNGEE. The CDR3 has 14 amino acids. V shed 3 bases, J shed 0 bases, and the junction held 1 base outside the gene matches. The CDR3 sequence is CASSGTSSTDTQYF. The CDR3 nucleotides read TGTGCCAGCAGCGGGACTAGTAGCACAGATACGCAGTATTTT.

This sequence joins TRBV30 and TRBJ1-5; D is unclear. Germline CDR1 and CDR2: GTSNPN and SVGIG (reference sequence). The CDR3 runs 13 residues. Trimming pared 2 bases from V and 5 bases from J, leaving 10 bases between. The CDR3 loop is CAWSTNEDQPQHF. The CDR3, as DNA: TGTGCCTGGAGTACAAACGAGGATCAGCCCCAGCATTTT.

CDR3 sequence reads: CASSQGPGHSYEQYF. The CDR3 DNA sequence: TGCGCCAGCAGCCAAGGACCGGGGCACTCCTACGAGCAGTACTTC. This sequence joins TRBV4-1 and TRBJ2-7, with D perhaps TRBD1 or TRBD2 (5 bases each). The germline V gene encodes CDR1 MGHRA and CDR2 YSYEKL. V lost 1 base to trimming and J lost 0 bases, with 10 bases between them. The CDR3 sequence is 15 residues long.

The V gene is TRBV28, the J gene TRBJ1-6; D perhaps matches TRBD1 (5 bases). Germline CDR1 reads MDHEN; CDR2 reads SYDVKM. The CDR3 runs to 16 residues. Between the trimmed V and J ends, which lost 3 bases and 6 bases, there was a span of 15 bases. The CDR3 sequence is CASSFGGDLFNSPLHF. The CDR3 nucleotides read TGTGCCAGCAGTTTTGGGGGAGACCTCTTTAATTCACCCCTCCACTTT.

The chain links TRBV19 to TRBJ1-2; perhaps TRBD1 as D (6 bases). The CDR3 totals 14 residues. Looked up from germline, CDR1 is LNHDA and CDR2 is SQIVND (reference sequence). The V and J ends lost 4 bases and 1 base respectively, with 10 bases between them. The CDR3: CASSNRTDNYGYTF. The CDR3 DNA reads as TGTGCCAGTAGTAACAGGACAGATAACTATGGCTACACCTTC.

The chain carries TRBV6-5 and TRBJ2-3; TRBD1 or TRBD2 may be the D gene (6 bases each). The germline V gene encodes CDR1 MNHEY and CDR2 SVGAGI. Trimming stripped 2 bases from V and 4 bases from J, with 13 bases between. This CDR3 has 15 amino acids. The CDR3 is CASSYGGGVADTQYF. The CDR3 nucleotides read TGTGCCAGCAGTTACGGGGGCGGGGTGGCAGATACGCAGTATTTT.

A note on this clone: Other DNA sequences of this sample code for an identical CDR3. The chain is built from TRBV19 and TRBJ2-7; D is unclear. This CDR3 contains 13 residues. Germline CDR1 and CDR2: LNHDA and SQIVND (reference sequence). V lost 0 bases to trimming and J lost 7 bases, with 10 bases between them. CDR3 DNA: TGTGCCAGTAGTATAGATGGCGAAGAGGAGCAGTACTTC. Its translation is CASSIDGEEEQYF.

V usage is TRBV7-9 and J usage is TRBJ2-3; a weak D match, TRBD1 (6 bases). Trimming shortened V by 5 bases and J by 4 bases, and 13 bases separated the two germline ends. The CDR3 totals 14 residues. Germline lookup yields CDR1 SEHNR and CDR2 FQNEAQ (reference sequence). CDR3 protein: CASSPGQTSDTQYF. CDR3 bases: TGTGCCAGCAGCCCGGGACAAACTTCAGATACGCAGTATTTT. The entire variable domain, with the rest obtained from reference TRBV7-9 and TRBJ2-3, is as follows: DTGVSQNPRHKITKRGQNVTFRCDPISEHNRLYWYRQTLGQGPEFLTYFQNEAQLEKSRLLSDRFSAERPKGSFSTLEIQRTEQGDSAMYLCASSPGQTSDTQYFGPGTRLTVL.

The chain joins TRBV7-9 to TRBJ1-4; 11 bases agree with TRBD1. Trimming removed 5 bases from V and 0 bases from J; junction bases left unmatched: 5. From germline, CDR1 is SEHNR and CDR2 FQNEAQ (reference sequence). CDR3 length equals 17 residues. The CDR3 is CASSPPGQGATNEKLFF. CDR3 nucleotide sequence: TGTGCCAGCAGCCCACCGGGACAGGGGGCAACTAATGAAAAACTGTTTTTT.

The chain has TRBV6-5 and TRBJ2-7; no firm D call. Trimming shortened V by 4 bases and J by 2 bases, and 9 bases separated the two germline ends. The CDR3 consists of 13 residues. The V gene's germline CDR1 is MNHEY and CDR2 SVGAGI. The CDR3 here is CASSFHRTYEQYF. The CDR3, as DNA: TGTGCCAGCAGTTTTCATAGGACCTACGAGCAGTACTTC.

The chain has TRBV5-5 and TRBJ2-1; 7 bases are shared with TRBD2. The trim removed 1 base at V and 2 bases at J, leaving 6 bases unmatched. The V gene's germline CDR1 is SGHKS and CDR2 YYEKEE (reference sequence). This CDR3 has 16 amino acids. In nucleotides, the CDR3 is TGTGCCAGCAGCTTGTCTTCCCTAGCGGCCTACAATGAGCAGTTCTTC. Its translation is CASSLSSLAAYNEQFF.

This chain connects TRBV9 to TRBJ2-1; weak D call: TRBD2 (6 bases). This CDR3 has 15 residues. Germline V CDR1 and CDR2: SGDLS, YYNGEE. V gave up 0 bases and J gave up 7 bases, with 14 bases separating them. DNA of the CDR3: TGTGCCAGCAGCGTAGGGACACTAGCACGGAATGAGCAGTTCTTC. It codes for CASSVGTLARNEQFF.

J is TRBJ2-7 and V is TRBV7-9; D remains unclear. V lost 5 bases and J 0 bases, leaving 14 bases between the germline ends. Germline V gives CDR1 SEHNR, CDR2 FQNEAQ (reference sequence). This CDR3 contains 15 residues. CDR3 nucleotide sequence: TGTGCCAGCAGCCCCCGGGCAGATCCCTCCTACGAGCAGTACTTC. This codes for CASSPRADPSYEQYF.

The V call is TRBV27, the J call TRBJ2-5, with TRBD1 identical over 8 bases. The J call is in doubt because the DNA end fits TRBJ2-7 better. CDR3 length equals 14 residues. Germline V lookup: CDR1 MNHEY, CDR2 SMNVEV (reference sequence). CDR3 sequence: CASGERTGSYEQYF. Here the CDR3 DNA reads TGTGCCAGCGGGGAACGGACAGGGTCCTACGAGCAGTACTTC.

The gene calls are TRBV28 and TRBJ2-5; 9 positions agree with TRBD2. V lost 5 bases and J lost 5; bases outside the gene matches: 12. CDR1 MDHEN and CDR2 SYDVKM come from the germline V gene. CDR3 length: 16 amino acids. This CDR3 reads CASSSLLAGVLETQYF. Written as DNA, the CDR3 is TGTGCCAGCAGTAGTTTATTAGCGGGGGTGTTGGAGACCCAGTACTTC.

V usage is TRBV10-2 and J usage is TRBJ2-7, with D uncertain. Germline CDR1 WSHSY, CDR2 SAAADI. V was shortened by 2 bases and J by 6 bases, with 14 bases between the two germline ends. The CDR3 runs 14 residues. The CDR3 region is CASSEALLTREQYF. The CDR3 nucleotides read TGCGCCAGCAGTGAGGCCCTCCTCACACGCGAGCAGTACTTC.

The genes are TRBV13 and TRBJ1-2, with D possibly matching TRBD1 (5 bases). V was cut by 4 bases and J by 6 bases, with 18 bases left in between. The CDR3 consists of 15 residues. Germline V gene sequence: CDR1 PRHDT, CDR2 FYEKMQ (reference sequence). The DNA for the CDR3 is TGTGCCAGCAGCTCACAAGAAGGGAGGGGTGATGGCTACACCTTC. Its protein product is CASSSQEGRGDGYTF.